This TCR beta chain was retrieved from a study of post-analysis software for immune sequencing data. General study findings and limits: About 5 TRBV segments (TRBV5-6, TRBV5-1 and TRBV20-1 among them) occurred more frequently in patients than in controls.

Germline V gives CDR1 DFQATT, CDR2 SNEGSKA (reference sequence). The V end was cut by 2 bases, the J end by 7 bases, with 20 bases between. This CDR3 is 15 amino acids long. This clonotype has at least ten counts. Its antigen is still unknown. Sequencing libraries made from TCR beta cDNA carried unique molecular identifiers. TCRdb re-derived calls from the PCR reads in MiXCR, one entry per CDR3 protein. The sample has under 900,000 distinct CDR3 sequences, roughly 50% seen once. The sample comprised blood. This TCR was recovered from a girl between 10 and 17 years old with multiple sclerosis. This chain uses TRBV20-1 with TRBJ1-2, with D possibly being TRBD1 (6 bases). This CDR3 is CSARSPGQETRGYTF. The CDR3 coding sequence is TGCAGTGCTAGATCACCGGGACAAGAAACACGTGGCTACACCTTC.